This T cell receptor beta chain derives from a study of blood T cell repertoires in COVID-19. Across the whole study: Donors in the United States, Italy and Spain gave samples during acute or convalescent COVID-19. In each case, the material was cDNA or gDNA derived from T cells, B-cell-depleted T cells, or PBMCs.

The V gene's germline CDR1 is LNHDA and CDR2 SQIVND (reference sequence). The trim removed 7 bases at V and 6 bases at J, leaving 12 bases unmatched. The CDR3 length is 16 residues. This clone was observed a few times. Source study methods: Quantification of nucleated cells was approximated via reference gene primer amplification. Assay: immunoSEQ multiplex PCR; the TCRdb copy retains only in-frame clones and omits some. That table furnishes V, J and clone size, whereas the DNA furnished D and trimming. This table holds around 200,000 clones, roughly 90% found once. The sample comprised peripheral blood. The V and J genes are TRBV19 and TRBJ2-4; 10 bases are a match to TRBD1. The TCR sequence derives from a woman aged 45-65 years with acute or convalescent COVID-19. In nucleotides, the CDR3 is TGTGCCAGTACCTCACTGACAGGGGGCGGAGGAAACATTCAGTACTTC. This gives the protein CASTSLTGGGGNIQYF. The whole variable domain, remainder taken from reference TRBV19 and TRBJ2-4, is DGGITQSPKYLFRKEGQNVTLSCEQNLNHDAMYWYRQDPGQGLRLIYYSQIVNDFQKGDIAEGYSVSREKKESFPLTVTSAQKNPTAFYLCASTSLTGGGGNIQYFGAGTRLSVL.